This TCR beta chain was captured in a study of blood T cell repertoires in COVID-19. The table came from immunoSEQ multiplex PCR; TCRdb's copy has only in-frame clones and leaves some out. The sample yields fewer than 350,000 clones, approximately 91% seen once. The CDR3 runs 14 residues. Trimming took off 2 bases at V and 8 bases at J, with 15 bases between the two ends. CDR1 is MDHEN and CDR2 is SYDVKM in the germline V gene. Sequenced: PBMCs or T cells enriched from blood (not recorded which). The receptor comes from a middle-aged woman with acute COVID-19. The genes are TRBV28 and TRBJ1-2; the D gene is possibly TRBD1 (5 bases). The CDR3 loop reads CASSLGGSRIGYTF. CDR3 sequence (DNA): TGTGCCAGCAGTTTAGGGGGGAGTCGAATAGGCTACACCTTC.